This entry is about one TCR beta chain. Its antigen is as yet unknown. Germline V gene data show CDR1 as SGHDT and CDR2 as YYEEEE. The CDR3 runs to 15 residues. V dropped 4 bases and J dropped 5; count of bases not matched to a gene: 4. Data came from immunoSEQ multiplex PCR; TCRdb stores just in-frame clones and leaves some out. The sample has about 83,000 clones; 98% are singletons. The data were obtained in a study of Tregs in tolerant kidney transplant recipients. Study conclusions and caveats: Few patients were studied, so findings need validation in larger groups. Biological reproducibility was not directly addressed in this study. Expanding Tregs on activated donor B cells appeared to best identify donor-specific TCRbeta clones.

Thawed PBMCs were FACS-sorted into unstimulated CD4+CD25+CD127- regulatory T cells, CD4+CD25- non-regulatory cells, CD4 and CD8 cells. This receptor was identified in a human donor who received a combined kidney and bone marrow transplant. The material sequenced was CD4+ T cells from blood, taken before the transplant. The rearrangement joins TRBV5-6 to TRBJ2-2; 11 bases are shared with TRBD2. CDR3 sequence: CASSPTSGSTGELFF. Written as DNA, the CDR3 is TGTGCCAGCAGCCCTACTAGCGGGAGTACCGGGGAGCTGTTTTTT.